A single T cell receptor (beta chain) is shown here with its context. As yet, its antigen is unknown. The entry originates in a study of CD8+CD57+ T cells in acquired aplastic anemia. Study at large: Sorted CD4+ and CD8+ cells gave an average of 3.2 ug of DNA. Study observations and caveats: Approximately 27 CD8+ CDR3 sequences occurred in both the patients and the controls. No significant patient-versus-control difference appeared in CD8+ Simpson's diversity.

Genomic DNA, the template, was used for profiling of the TCR beta VDJ and CDR3. TCRdb ran MiXCR on the reads and lists one entry per CDR3 protein. Of some 190,000 distinct CDR3 sequences in the sample, roughly half are singletons; the top ten hold 15% to 20%. The CDR3 consists of 13 residues. V dropped 1 base and J dropped 5 bases, with 8 bases sitting between them. Germline CDR1 LNHNV, CDR2 YYDKDF (reference sequence). This TCR was recovered from a human donor in good health, serving as a control. Sequencing was performed on sorted CD4+, CD8+, or CD8+CD57+ T cells (not recorded which) from PBMCs. The chain links TRBV15 to TRBJ2-5; D not certain. As DNA, the CDR3 is TGTGCCACCAGCAGAGTTGGTGGGGAGACCCAGTACTTC. Translated: CATSRVGGETQYF.